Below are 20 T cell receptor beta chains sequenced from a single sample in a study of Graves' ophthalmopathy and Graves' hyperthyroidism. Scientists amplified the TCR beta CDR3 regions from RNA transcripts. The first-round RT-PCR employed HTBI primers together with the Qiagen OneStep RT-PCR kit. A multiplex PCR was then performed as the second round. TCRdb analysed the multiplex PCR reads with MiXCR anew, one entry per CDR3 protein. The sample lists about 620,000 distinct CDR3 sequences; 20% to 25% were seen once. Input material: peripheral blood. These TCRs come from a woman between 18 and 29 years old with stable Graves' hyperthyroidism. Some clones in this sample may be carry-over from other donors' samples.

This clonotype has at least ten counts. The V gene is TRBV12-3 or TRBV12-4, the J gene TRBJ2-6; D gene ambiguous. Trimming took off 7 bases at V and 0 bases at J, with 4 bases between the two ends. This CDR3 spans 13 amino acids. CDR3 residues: CASTNSGANVLTF. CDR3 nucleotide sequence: TGTGCCAGCACCAACTCTGGGGCCAACGTCCTGACTTTC.

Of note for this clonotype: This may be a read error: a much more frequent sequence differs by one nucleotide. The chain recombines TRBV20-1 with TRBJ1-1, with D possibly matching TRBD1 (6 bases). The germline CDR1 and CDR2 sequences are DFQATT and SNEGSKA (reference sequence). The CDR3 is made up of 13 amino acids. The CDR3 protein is CSAPGGAGTEACF. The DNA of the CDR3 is TGCAGTGCCCCGGGGGGCGCGGGGACTGAAGCTTGCTTT.

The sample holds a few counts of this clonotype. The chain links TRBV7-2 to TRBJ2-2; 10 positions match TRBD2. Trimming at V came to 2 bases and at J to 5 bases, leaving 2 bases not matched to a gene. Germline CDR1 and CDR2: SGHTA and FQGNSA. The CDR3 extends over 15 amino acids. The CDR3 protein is CASSLRGLATGELFF. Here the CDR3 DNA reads TGTGCCAGCAGCTTACGGGGACTAGCGACCGGGGAGCTGTTTTTT.

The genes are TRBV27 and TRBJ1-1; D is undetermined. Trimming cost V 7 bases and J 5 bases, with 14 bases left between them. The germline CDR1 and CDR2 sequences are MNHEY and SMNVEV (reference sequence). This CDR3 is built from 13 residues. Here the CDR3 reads CASIGLKRTEAFF. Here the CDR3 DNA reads TGTGCCAGCATCGGGCTTAAAAGAACTGAAGCTTTCTTT.

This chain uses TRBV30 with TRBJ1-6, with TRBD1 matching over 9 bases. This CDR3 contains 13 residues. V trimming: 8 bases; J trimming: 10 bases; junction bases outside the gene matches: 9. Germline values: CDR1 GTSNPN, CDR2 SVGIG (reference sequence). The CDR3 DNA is TGTGCCGAGGGACAGGGAAGAAACTCACCCCTCCACTTT. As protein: CAEGQGRNSPLHF.

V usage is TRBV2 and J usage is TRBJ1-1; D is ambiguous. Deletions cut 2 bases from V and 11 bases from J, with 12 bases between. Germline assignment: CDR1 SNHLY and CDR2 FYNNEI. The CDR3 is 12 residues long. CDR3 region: CASSETRGRAFF. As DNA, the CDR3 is TGTGCCAGCAGTGAAACGAGAGGGCGTGCTTTCTTT.

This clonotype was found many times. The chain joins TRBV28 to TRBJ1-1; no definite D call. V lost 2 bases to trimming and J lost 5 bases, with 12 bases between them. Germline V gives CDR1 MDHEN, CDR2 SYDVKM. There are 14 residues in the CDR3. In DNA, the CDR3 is TGTGCCAGCAGTTTAAGGCAGCCTCGTACTGAAGCTTTCTTT. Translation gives CASSLRQPRTEAFF.

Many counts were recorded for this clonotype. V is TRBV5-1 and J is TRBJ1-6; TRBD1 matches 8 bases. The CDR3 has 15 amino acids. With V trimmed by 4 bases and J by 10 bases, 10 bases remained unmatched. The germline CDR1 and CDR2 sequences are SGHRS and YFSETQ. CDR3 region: CASSLQGTGSSPLHF. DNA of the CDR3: TGCGCCAGCAGCCTGCAAGGGACAGGCAGCTCACCCCTCCACTTT.

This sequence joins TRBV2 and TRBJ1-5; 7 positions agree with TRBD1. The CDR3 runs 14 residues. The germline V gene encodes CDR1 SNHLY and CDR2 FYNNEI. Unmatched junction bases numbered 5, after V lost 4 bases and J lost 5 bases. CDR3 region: CASSATGLYQPQHF. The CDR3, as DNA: TGTGCCAGCAGTGCGACAGGGCTATATCAGCCCCAGCATTTT.

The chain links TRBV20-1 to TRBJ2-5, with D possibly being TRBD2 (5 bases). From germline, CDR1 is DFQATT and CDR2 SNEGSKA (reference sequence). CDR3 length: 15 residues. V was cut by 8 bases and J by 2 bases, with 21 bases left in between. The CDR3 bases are TGCAGTACTGCGGTGGTAGGGAGACCTCAAGAGACCCAGTACTTC. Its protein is CSTAVVGRPQETQYF.

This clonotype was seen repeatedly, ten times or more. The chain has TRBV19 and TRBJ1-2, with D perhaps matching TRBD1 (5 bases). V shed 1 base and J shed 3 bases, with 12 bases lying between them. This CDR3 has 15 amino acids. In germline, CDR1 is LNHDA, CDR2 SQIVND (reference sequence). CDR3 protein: CASSIVTGSDYGYTF. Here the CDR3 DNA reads TGTGCCAGTAGTATAGTTACAGGTTCAGACTATGGCTACACCTTC.

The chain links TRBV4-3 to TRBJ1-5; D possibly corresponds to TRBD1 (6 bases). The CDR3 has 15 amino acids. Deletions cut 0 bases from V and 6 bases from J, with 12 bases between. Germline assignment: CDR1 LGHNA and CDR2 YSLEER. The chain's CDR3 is CASSQDLQGGQPQHF. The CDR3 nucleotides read TGCGCCAGCAGCCAAGATCTACAGGGAGGTCAGCCCCAGCATTTT.

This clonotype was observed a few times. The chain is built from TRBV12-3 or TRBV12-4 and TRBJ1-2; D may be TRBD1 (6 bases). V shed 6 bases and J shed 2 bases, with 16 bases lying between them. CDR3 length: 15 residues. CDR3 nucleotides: TGTGCCAGCAGCCCGGACAGCAATTCAAACTATGGCTACACCTTC. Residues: CASSPDSNSNYGYTF.

The CDR3 region is CASSPDRGGGYGYTF. CDR3 DNA: TGTGCCAGCAGTCCAGACAGGGGTGGGGGCTATGGCTACACCTTC. The chain employs TRBV6-1 and TRBJ1-2; 8 bases fit TRBD1. V trimming: 5 bases; J trimming: 4 bases; junction bases outside the gene matches: 9. The CDR3 has 15 amino acids. Germline V gene sequence: CDR1 MNHNS, CDR2 SASEGT.

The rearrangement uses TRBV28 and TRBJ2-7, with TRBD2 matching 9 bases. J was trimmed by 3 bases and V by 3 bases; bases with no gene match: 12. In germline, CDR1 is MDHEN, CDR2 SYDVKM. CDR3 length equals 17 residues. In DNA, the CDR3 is TGTGCCAGCAGTTTTCGGCTAGCGGGGTTGTGCCTCTACGAGCAGTACTTC. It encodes CASSFRLAGLCLYEQYF. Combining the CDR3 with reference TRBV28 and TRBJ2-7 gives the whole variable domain DVKVTQSSRYLVKRTGEKVFLECVQDMDHENMFWYRQDPGLGLRLIYFSYDVKMKEKGDIPEGYSVSREKKERFSLILESASTNQTSMYLCASSFRLAGLCLYEQYFGPGTRLTVT.

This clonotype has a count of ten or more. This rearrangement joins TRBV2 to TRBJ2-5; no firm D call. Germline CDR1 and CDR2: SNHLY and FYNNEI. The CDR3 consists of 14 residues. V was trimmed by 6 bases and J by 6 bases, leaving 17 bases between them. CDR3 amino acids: CASRPPGGIQTQYF. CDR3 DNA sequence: TGTGCCAGCAGGCCCCCGGGTGGAATACAGACCCAGTACTTC.

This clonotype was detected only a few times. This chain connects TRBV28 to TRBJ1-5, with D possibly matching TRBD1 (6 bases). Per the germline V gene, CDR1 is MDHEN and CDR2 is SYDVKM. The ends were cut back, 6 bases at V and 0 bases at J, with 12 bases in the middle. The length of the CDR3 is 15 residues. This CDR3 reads CASRWTDYSNQPQHF. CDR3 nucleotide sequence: TGTGCCAGCAGATGGACAGACTATAGCAATCAGCCCCAGCATTTT. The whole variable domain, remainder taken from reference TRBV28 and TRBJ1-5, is DVKVTQSSRYLVKRTGEKVFLECVQDMDHENMFWYRQDPGLGLRLIYFSYDVKMKEKGDIPEGYSVSREKKERFSLILESASTNQTSMYLCASRWTDYSNQPQHFGDGTRLSIL.

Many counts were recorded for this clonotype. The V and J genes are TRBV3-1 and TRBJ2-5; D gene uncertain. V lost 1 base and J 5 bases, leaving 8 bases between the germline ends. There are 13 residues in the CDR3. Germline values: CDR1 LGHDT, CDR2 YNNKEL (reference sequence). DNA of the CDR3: TGTGCCAGCAGCCAAGGCCGTGTGGAGACCCAGTACTTC. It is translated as CASSQGRVETQYF.

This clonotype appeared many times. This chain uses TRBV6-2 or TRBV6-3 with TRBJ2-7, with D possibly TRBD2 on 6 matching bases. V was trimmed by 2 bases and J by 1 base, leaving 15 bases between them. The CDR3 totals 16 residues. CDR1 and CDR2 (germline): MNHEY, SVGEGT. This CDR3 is CASSYDPSEVSYEQYF. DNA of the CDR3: TGTGCCAGCAGTTACGATCCTAGCGAGGTTTCCTACGAGCAGTACTTC.

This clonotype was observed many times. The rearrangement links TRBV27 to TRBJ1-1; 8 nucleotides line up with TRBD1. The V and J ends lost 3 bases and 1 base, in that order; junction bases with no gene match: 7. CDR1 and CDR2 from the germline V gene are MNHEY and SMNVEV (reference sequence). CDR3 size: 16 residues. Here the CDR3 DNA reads TGTGCCAGCAGTTTTTGGTCGACAGGGGCGAACACTGAAGCTTTCTTT. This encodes CASSFWSTGANTEAFF.